Shown below are 24 T cell receptor beta chains from a single sample sequenced in a study of blood T cell repertoires in COVID-19. Method: immunoSEQ multiplex PCR; TCRdb's copy keeps in-frame clones and lacks some. This sample carries roughly 270,000 clones, roughly 80% of them seen once, and the ten largest clones take approximately 5%. The specimen was PBMCs or T cells enriched from blood (not recorded which). The receptor source for this set is a man in his forties who had been exposed to COVID-19.

The rearrangement uses TRBV10-1 and TRBJ2-1, with a possible D match to TRBD2 (6 bases). Trimming stripped 8 bases from V and 0 bases from J, with 11 bases between. In germline, CDR1 is WNHNN, CDR2 SYGVQD (reference sequence). This CDR3 has 14 residues. CDR3 region: CASGVGSSYNEQFF. Written as DNA, the CDR3 is TGCGCCAGCGGGGTCGGGAGCTCCTACAATGAGCAGTTCTTC.

The chain combines TRBV29-1 with TRBJ1-1; possible D gene TRBD1, 6 bases. The ends were cut back, 7 bases at V and 2 bases at J, with 14 bases in the middle. The CDR3 is 13 amino acids. CDR1 and CDR2 (germline): SQVTM, ANQGSEA. The CDR3 reads CSAIGTPNTEAFF. DNA for the CDR3: TGCAGCGCCATCGGGACACCTAACACTGAAGCTTTCTTT. Full variable domain (rest looked up from reference TRBV29-1 and TRBJ1-1): SAVISQKPSRDICQRGTSLTIQCQVDSQVTMMFWYRQQPGQSLTLIATANQGSEATYESGFVIDKFPISRPNLTFSTLTVSNMSPEDSSIYLCSAIGTPNTEAFFGQGTRLTVV.

This rearrangement joins TRBV3-1 (or the pseudogene TRBV3-2) to TRBJ1-2, with 9 positions matching TRBD1. The CDR3 has 14 residues. From germline, CDR1 is LGHDT and CDR2 YNNKEL (reference sequence). The V and J ends lost 6 bases and 4 bases, in that order; junction bases with no gene match: 6. The CDR3 nucleotides are TGTGCCAGCAGGCGGGACAGGGATTTCTATGGCTACACCTTC. Translation: CASRRDRDFYGYTF.

To note about this clone: Other DNA sequences in this sample translate to the same CDR3. The rearrangement links TRBV30 to TRBJ1-3, with 7 bases fitting TRBD1. CDR1 is GTSNPN, CDR2 SVGIG, per germline (reference sequence). The CDR3 contains 12 residues. V gave up 0 bases and J gave up 7 bases; unmatched junction bases: 0. CDR3 loop: CAWSVGGNTIYF. The CDR3 DNA reads as TGTGCCTGGAGTGTAGGGGGCAACACCATATATTTT.

Remarks on this clone: Other DNA sequences in this specimen translate into the identical CDR3. V is TRBV29-1 and J is TRBJ1-2; a weak D match, TRBD1 (5 bases). The germline gives CDR1 SQVTM, CDR2 ANQGSEA. This CDR3 is 13 amino acids long. V was shortened by 4 bases and J by 7 bases, with 16 bases between the two germline ends. CDR3 DNA: TGCAGCGTTGGGGGCACAGGCGGTCGTGGCTACACCTTC. Its protein is CSVGGTGGRGYTF.

In its sample, this clone was seen a few times. The V and J genes are TRBV7-2 and TRBJ1-2; D unclear. The CDR3 runs to 12 residues. Trimming took off 5 bases at V and 8 bases at J, with 12 bases between the two ends. Germline loops: CDR1 SGHTA, CDR2 FQGNSA. CDR3: CASSPLGVGYTF. The DNA for the CDR3 is TGTGCCAGCAGCCCACTGGGAGTAGGCTACACCTTC.

This clone was seen just once. DNA for the CDR3: TGTGCCAGTACCACCTTCGGGGAGGGATCAGTCACTGAAGCTTTCTTT. It specifies CASTTFGEGSVTEAFF. The rearrangement links TRBV19 to TRBJ1-1; D unresolved. CDR3 length: 16 residues. V lost 7 bases and J 4 bases, leaving 22 bases between the germline ends. From germline, CDR1 is LNHDA and CDR2 SQIVND (reference sequence).

Only one count was recorded for this clone. The rearrangement links TRBV5-1 to TRBJ2-1, with 14 bases identical to TRBD2. V dropped 3 bases and J dropped 6; count of bases not matched to a gene: 2. This CDR3 spans 15 amino acids. Germline V gives CDR1 SGHRS, CDR2 YFSETQ. CDR3 in amino acids: CASSSGTSGSNEQFF. The CDR3 DNA is TGCGCCAGCAGCTCCGGGACTAGCGGGAGCAATGAGCAGTTCTTC.

Only a few counts were recorded for this clone. The chain combines TRBV4-1 with TRBJ2-1; the match to TRBD2 covers 9 bases. The germline CDR1 and CDR2 sequences are MGHRA and YSYEKL. There are 15 residues in the CDR3. V lost 3 bases to trimming and J lost 4 bases; unmatched junction nucleotides: 4. The CDR3 loop is CASSQGRGGYNEQFF. The CDR3 coding sequence is TGCGCCAGCAGCCAGGGGCGGGGGGGATACAATGAGCAGTTCTTC.

The chain uses TRBV14 and TRBJ2-3, with a tentative D call TRBD2 (7 bases). Per germline, CDR1 SGHDN and CDR2 FVKESK. The V gene lost 3 bases and the J gene lost 2 bases, with 12 bases spanning the gap. CDR3 length: 15 residues. CDR3 sequence reads: CASSQGGTPTDTQYF. As DNA, the CDR3 is TGTGCCAGCAGCCAGGGAGGGACACCCACAGATACGCAGTATTTT.

Note on this clone: This CDR3 is also generated by other DNA sequences in the sample. The chain uses TRBV18 and TRBJ1-6; 11 bases line up with TRBD1. CDR1 and CDR2 from the germline V gene are KGHSH and LQKENI. The CDR3 is 14 residues long. Trimming at V came to 3 bases and at J to 8 bases, leaving 0 bases not matched to a gene. The CDR3 DNA reads as TGTGCCAGCTCACCGGGACAGGGGGATTCACCCCTCCACTTT. Amino acids: CASSPGQGDSPLHF.

This chain links TRBV28 with TRBJ2-3; 10 bases agree with TRBD1. V lost 2 bases and J lost 0; bases outside the gene matches: 2. CDR1 and CDR2 from the germline V gene are MDHEN and SYDVKM. The CDR3 runs 16 residues. The CDR3 reads CASSLRTGGSTDTQYF. DNA for the CDR3: TGTGCCAGCAGTTTACGGACAGGGGGGAGCACAGATACGCAGTATTTT.

This rearrangement joins TRBV11-2 to TRBJ2-5, with a weak D call TRBD1 (6 bases). Per germline, CDR1 SGHAT and CDR2 FQNNGV. The germline V and J ends were trimmed by 1 base and 1 base, with 16 bases remaining between them. CDR3 length equals 17 residues. Here the CDR3 DNA reads TGTGCCAGCAGCTTAGGTCGGCTGGGGGCGAGCCAAGAGACCCAGTACTTC. It codes for CASSLGRLGASQETQYF.

This clone turned up a few times. The rearrangement joins TRBV18 to TRBJ1-2, with 8 nucleotides matching TRBD1. The CDR3 covers 17 residues. V lost 4 bases, J lost 4 bases, and 14 bases stayed unmatched. Germline V CDR1 and CDR2: KGHSH, LQKENI. The DNA for the CDR3 is TGTGCCAGCTCACACATCAGGGGGCAGCGCCTGATCTATGGCTACACCTTC. This gives the protein CASSHIRGQRLIYGYTF.

V usage is TRBV12-3 or TRBV12-4 and J usage is TRBJ1-1; a weak D match, TRBD1 (6 bases). Trimming shortened V by 5 bases and J by 6 bases, and 13 bases separated the two germline ends. The CDR3 loop spans 13 amino acids. The CDR3: CASSPPQGSEAFF. CDR3 in DNA: TGTGCCAGCAGTCCACCCCAGGGGTCTGAAGCTTTCTTT.

This chain uses TRBV18 with TRBJ1-2, with D maybe TRBD1 (6 bases). CDR1 and CDR2 from the germline V gene are KGHSH and LQKENI. Trimming removed 2 bases from V and 0 bases from J, with 10 bases in between. CDR3 length: 15 residues. The CDR3 DNA sequence: TGTGCCAGCTCACCATCGGGGGGCACTAACTATGGCTACACCTTC. This encodes CASSPSGGTNYGYTF.

This clone showed up just once. This rearrangement joins TRBV2 to TRBJ2-5; 7 bases map to TRBD1. This CDR3 contains 15 residues. Trimming at V came to 5 bases and at J to 2 bases, leaving 8 bases not matched to a gene. CDR1 and CDR2 (germline): SNHLY, FYNNEI. Written as DNA, the CDR3 is TGTGCCAGCAGTCTCCAGGGACAGAGGCAAGAGACCCAGTACTTC. This gives the protein CASSLQGQRQETQYF.

This clone was detected only once. V usage is TRBV6-4 and J usage is TRBJ1-1; possible D gene TRBD1, 6 bases. Per the germline V gene, CDR1 is MRHNA and CDR2 is SNTAGT. The CDR3 is made up of 13 amino acids. The V and J ends lost 3 bases and 2 bases respectively, with 7 bases between them. The CDR3 protein is CASSEGANTEAFF. The DNA of the CDR3 is TGTGCCAGCAGTGAGGGGGCTAACACTGAAGCTTTCTTT.

This clone was picked up many times. The V and J genes are TRBV19 and TRBJ1-5; D remains unclear. Looked up from germline, CDR1 is LNHDA and CDR2 is SQIVND (reference sequence). V was cut by 2 bases and J by 4 bases, with 9 bases left in between. This CDR3 region has 14 residues. The CDR3 nucleotides read TGTGCCAGTAGTATACTAGAAAATAATCAGCCCCAGCATTTT. Translated, it gives CASSILENNQPQHF.

This clone came up once. The V call is TRBV4-1, the J call TRBJ2-7, with D perhaps TRBD2 (6 bases). This CDR3 region has 15 residues. Germline lookup yields CDR1 MGHRA and CDR2 YSYEKL. The V end was cut by 1 base, the J end by 4 bases, with 14 bases between. The CDR3 DNA reads as TGCGCCAGCAGCCAAGGGAGCGGGCCGACGTACGAGCAGTACTTC. As protein: CASSQGSGPTYEQYF.

The chain links TRBV11-2 to TRBJ1-1, with 10 nucleotides matching TRBD1. The CDR3 runs to 16 residues. Germline loops: CDR1 SGHAT, CDR2 FQNNGV. V lost 3 bases to trimming and J lost 4 bases; unmatched junction nucleotides: 8. CDR3 coding DNA: TGTGCCAGCAGCTTTTCGGACAGGGGGTCTGGCACTGAAGCTTTCTTT. Amino acids: CASSFSDRGSGTEAFF.

V is TRBV29-1 and J is TRBJ2-1; D gene ambiguous. CDR3 size: 14 residues. V lost 1 base and J 4 bases, leaving 11 bases between the germline ends. Germline CDR1 SQVTM, CDR2 ANQGSEA. The CDR3 DNA follows: TGCAGCGTTGAAGGGAGATTGGTATACAATGAGCAGTTCTTC. This encodes CSVEGRLVYNEQFF.

This clone appeared a single time. This sequence joins TRBV19 and TRBJ2-1; 7 nucleotides align to TRBD2. The V segment lost 7 bases and the J segment 15 bases; nucleotides outside the gene matches: 12. This CDR3 is 12 amino acids long. CDR1 and CDR2 from the germline V gene are LNHDA and SQIVND (reference sequence). The CDR3: CASITTTGRTFF. The CDR3 DNA reads TGTGCCAGTATCACTACCACCGGGAGGACGTTCTTC.

The count of this clone is one. This chain links TRBV2 with TRBJ1-1, with D perhaps matching TRBD1 (5 bases). Looked up from germline, CDR1 is SNHLY and CDR2 is FYNNEI. V gave up 9 bases and J gave up 5 bases, with 10 bases separating them. CDR3 size: 11 residues. The CDR3 loop reads CARSRETEAFF. The DNA of the CDR3 is TGTGCCAGAAGCAGGGAAACTGAAGCTTTCTTT.